This T cell receptor beta chain appears in the sequencing data of a study of beta chain features in type 1 diabetes. About the study: All samples together contributed almost 110,000,000 sorted cells for examination. Study findings and constraints: Naive, central memory and regulatory TCRB repertoires appeared more similar among patients than healthy donors. Insertions at VDJ junctions were less frequent in type 1 diabetes patients. These patients also deleted more nucleotides at the same junctions.

About this clone itself: Its antigen is still unknown.

All of the isolated RNA was reverse transcribed, so expressed TCRB transcripts were sequenced. TCRdb's table, derived via immunoSEQ multiplex PCR, lists solely in-frame clones and lacks some. The repertoire holds about 330,000 clones, about 10% seen once, with about 0.014% in the top ten. The junction had 4 bases not matched to a gene; V was cut back by 3 bases and J by 3 bases. The germline V gene has CDR1 SGHTA and CDR2 FQGNSA. This CDR3 comprises 15 residues. The TCR comes from a woman younger than 45 in good health. The chain couples TRBV7-2 to TRBJ2-2; 7 nucleotides match TRBD1. The sample taken for sequencing was naive CD4+ T cells from blood. CDR3: CASSFRDRYTGELFF. CDR3 coding DNA: TGTGCCAGCAGCTTCCGGGACAGATACACCGGGGAGCTGTTTTTT. Combining the CDR3 with reference TRBV7-2 and TRBJ2-2 gives the whole variable domain GAGVSQSPSNKVTEKGKDVELRCDPISGHTALYWYRQSLGQGLEFLIYFQGNSAPDKSGLPSDRFSAERTGGSVSTLTIQRTQQEDSAVYLCASSFRDRYTGELFFGEGSRLTVL.